The rows below give T cell receptor beta chains drawn from one sample of a study of T-cell reconstitution after alpha-beta-depleted transplantation in children. TCRdb itself ran the PCR reads through MiXCR, one entry per CDR3 protein. The data contain roughly 70,000 distinct CDR3 sequences, roughly 4.9% of them singletons. Sequenced here: PBMCs, mostly from graft donor cells, sampled 180 days after TCRalphabeta/CD19-depleted stem cell transplant. All receptors come from a boy less than two years old who had a stem cell transplant for acute myeloid leukemia, so the T cells may come from the graft donor. Both conserved end residues are part of each CDR3. The order of the fields is D gene, clone size, J gene, V gene, CDR3 protein, CDR3 DNA. A D gene is named only where the DNA matches it firmly. Sizes are listed as how often the clone was seen (once, few, many) or a class if it is expanded.

>.|many|TRBJ2-3|TRBV5-1
CASSLEDSNTDTQYF
TGCGCCAGCAGCTTGGAAGACAGCAACACAGATACGCAGTATTTT
>TRBD1|many|TRBJ1-2|TRBV4-3
CASSPLDRAGNYGYTF
TGCGCCAGCAGCCCACTTGACAGGGCGGGTAACTATGGCTACACCTTC
>.|many|TRBJ2-5|TRBV5-1
CASSLSRGGLQETQYF
TGCGCCAGCAGCTTGTCGAGAGGGGGTCTCCAAGAGACCCAGTACTTC
>TRBD1|many|TRBJ2-5|TRBV12-3/TRBV12-4
CASSLGTGGYETQYF
TGTGCCAGCAGTTTGGGGACAGGGGGATATGAGACCCAGTACTTC
>.|many|TRBJ2-1|TRBV7-9
CASSLGPGPTYNEQFF
TGTGCCAGCAGCTTAGGGCCCGGCCCTACGTACAATGAGCAGTTCTTC
>.|many|TRBJ1-6|TRBV7-8
CASSLKVYNSPLHF
TGTGCCAGCAGCTTAAAGGTTTATAATTCACCCCTCCACTTT
>TRBD2|many|TRBJ2-5|TRBV12-3/TRBV12-4
CASSPTSEETQYF
TGTGCCAGCAGCCCGACTAGCGAAGAGACCCAGTACTTC
>.|many|TRBJ2-2|TRBV6-5
CASSYSGLARPNTGELFF
TGTGCCAGCAGTTACTCGGGGTTAGCTCGCCCAAACACCGGGGAGCTGTTTTTT
>TRBD1|many|TRBJ2-1|TRBV28
CAIRQGTGQFF
TGTGCCATCCGACAGGGAACGGGGCAGTTCTTC
>.|many|TRBJ1-6|TRBV12-3/TRBV12-4
CASSLPSSSYNSPLHF
TGTGCCAGCAGCCTTCCCTCGAGCTCCTATAATTCACCCCTCCACTTT
>.|many|TRBJ2-5|TRBV29-1
CSVEPVETQYF
TGCAGCGTGGAGCCGGTTGAGACCCAGTACTTC
>.|many|TRBJ1-6|TRBV6-5
CASSYSTVHNSPLHF
TGTGCCAGCAGTTACTCGACAGTTCATAATTCACCCCTCCACTTT
>TRBD1|many|TRBJ1-6|TRBV4-2
CASSQTGQANSPLHF
TGTGCCAGCAGCCAGACCGGACAGGCAAATTCACCCCTCCACTTT
>TRBD1|many|TRBJ1-5|TRBV12-3/TRBV12-4
CASSLSSRDRGRQPQHF
TGTGCCAGCAGTTTGAGCTCCCGGGACAGGGGGAGGCAGCCCCAGCATTTT